This T cell receptor beta chain was recovered during a study of CD8+ T cells in alopecia areata. Study-level background: Tofacitinib continued for 6 to 18 months and was then withheld for 6 months.

In regard to this clone: Its antigen remains unknown.

The treatment: oral pan-JAK inhibitor, 5-10 mg twice daily. Collection of lesional scalp punch biopsies and peripheral blood was performed in alopecia areata patients. Study outcomes and limitations: Tofacitinib delivered significant drops in scalp clonality and in expanded CD8+ clones among the top 100.

There are 12 residues in the CDR3. Trimming cost V 1 base and J 5 bases, with 3 bases left between them. Germline V lookup: CDR1 LGHNA, CDR2 YSLEER. RNA extraction and reverse transcription yielded cDNA as sequencing template. Here immunoSEQ multiplex PCR was the method, and the copy in TCRdb shows in-frame clones only, minus some. Of 85,000 to 95,000 clones listed, about two thirds were seen once; the top ten hold 17%. The material sequenced was CD8+ T cells sorted from blood, taken between weeks 44 and 45, from a patient treated with tofacitinib. The rearrangement links TRBV4-3 to TRBJ2-1; D remains ambiguous. This TCR was recovered from a human donor with alopecia areata. CDR3 DNA sequence: TGCGCCAGCAGCCAAGCTGACAATGAGCAGTTCTTC. As protein: CASSQADNEQFF.